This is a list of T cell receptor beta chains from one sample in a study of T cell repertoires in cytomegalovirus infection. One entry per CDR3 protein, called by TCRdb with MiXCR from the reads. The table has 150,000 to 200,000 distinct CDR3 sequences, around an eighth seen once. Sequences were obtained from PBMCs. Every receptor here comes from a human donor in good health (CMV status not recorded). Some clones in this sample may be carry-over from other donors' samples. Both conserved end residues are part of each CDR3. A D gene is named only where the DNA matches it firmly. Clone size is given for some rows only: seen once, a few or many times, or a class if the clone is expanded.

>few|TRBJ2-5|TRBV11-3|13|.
CASSSDVGETQYF
TGTGCCAGCAGCTCGGACGTGGGGGAGACCCAGTACTTC
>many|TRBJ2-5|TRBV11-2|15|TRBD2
CASSPWRGGGETQYF
TGTGCCAGCAGCCCTTGGCGGGGGGGGGGAGAGACCCAGTACTTC
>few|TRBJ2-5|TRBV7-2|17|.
CASSLSSSGGGRETQYF
TGTGCCAGCAGCTTATCATCCTCGGGCGGTGGGCGGGAGACCCAGTACTTC
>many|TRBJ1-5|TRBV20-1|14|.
CSASAAHSNQPQHF
TGCAGTGCTAGTGCAGCGCATAGCAATCAGCCCCAGCATTTT
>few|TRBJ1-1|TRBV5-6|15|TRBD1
CASSRQGTMNTEAFF
TGTGCCAGCAGCAGACAGGGGACCATGAACACTGAAGCTTTCTTT
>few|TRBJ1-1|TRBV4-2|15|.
CASSKSGAGSSEAFF
TGTGCCAGCAGCAAATCAGGGGCAGGGAGCAGTGAAGCTTTCTTT
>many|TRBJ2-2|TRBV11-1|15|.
CASSRSPRAAGELFF
TGTGCCAGCAGCAGAAGCCCTCGCGCGGCCGGGGAGCTGTTTTTT
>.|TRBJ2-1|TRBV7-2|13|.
CASSPGPEWWQFF
TGTGCCAGCAGCCCAGGGCCGGAGTGGTGGCAGTTCTTC
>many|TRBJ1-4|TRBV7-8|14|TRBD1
CASSPGQGSEKLFF
TGTGCCAGCAGCCCCGGACAGGGGAGTGAAAAACTGTTTTTT
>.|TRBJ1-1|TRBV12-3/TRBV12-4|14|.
CASSSQAGLTEAFF
TGTGCCAGCAGTTCGCAAGCTGGGCTCACTGAAGCTTTCTTT
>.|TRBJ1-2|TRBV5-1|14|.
CASSLNRALYGYTF
TGCGCCAGCAGCTTGAACCGGGCCCTCTATGGCTACACCTTC
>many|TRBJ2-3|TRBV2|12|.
CASSSGTDTQYF
TGTGCCAGCAGCTCTGGCACAGATACGCAGTATTTT
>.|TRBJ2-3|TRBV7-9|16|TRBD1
CASSPGTGWSTDTQYF
TGTGCCAGCAGCCCCGGGACAGGGTGGTCGACAGATACGCAGTATTTT
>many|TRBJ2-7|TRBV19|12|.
CAPDSGFYEQYF
TGTGCCCCTGACTCGGGATTCTACGAGCAGTACTTC
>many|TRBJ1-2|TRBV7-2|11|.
CASSLYYGYTF
TGTGCCAGCAGCCTTTACTATGGCTACACCTTC
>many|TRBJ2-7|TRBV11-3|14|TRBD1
CASSSSGTGTEQYF
TGTGCCAGCAGCTCGTCCGGGACAGGGACCGAGCAGTACTTC
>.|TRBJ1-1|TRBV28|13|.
CASSKWGDTEAFF
TGTGCCAGCAGTAAATGGGGGGACACTGAAGCTTTCTTT
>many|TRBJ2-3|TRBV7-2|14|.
CASSLVWPSDTQYF
TGTGCCAGCAGCTTAGTCTGGCCGTCAGATACGCAGTATTTT
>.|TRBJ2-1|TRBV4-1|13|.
CASSQGLRNEQFF
TGCGCCAGCAGCCAGGGACTCCGAAATGAGCAGTTCTTC
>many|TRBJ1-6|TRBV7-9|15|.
CASSLAGSRNDPLHF
TGTGCCAGCAGCTTAGCAGGGAGTCGGAATGATCCCCTCCACTTT
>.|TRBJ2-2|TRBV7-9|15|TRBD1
CASSVRDRENGELFF
TGTGCCAGCAGCGTTCGGGACAGGGAAAACGGGGAGCTGTTTTTT
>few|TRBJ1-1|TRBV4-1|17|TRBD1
CASSQDRGGQSTTEAFF
TGCGCCAGCAGCCAAGATCGGGGGGGACAGTCGACCACTGAAGCTTTCTTT
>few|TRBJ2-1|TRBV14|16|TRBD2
CASSREGLAVYNEQFF
TGTGCCAGCAGCCGGGAAGGGCTAGCGGTATACAATGAGCAGTTCTTC
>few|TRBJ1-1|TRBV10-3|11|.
CAISSTSEAFF
TGTGCCATCAGCAGTACCTCAGAAGCTTTCTTT
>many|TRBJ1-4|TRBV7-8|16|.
CASSSNIGALIEKLFF
TGTGCCAGCAGCTCGAACATAGGGGCGCTCATTGAAAAACTGTTTTTT
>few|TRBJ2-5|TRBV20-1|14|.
CSARDGGREETQYF
TGCAGTGCTAGAGATGGTGGACGGGAAGAGACCCAGTACTTC
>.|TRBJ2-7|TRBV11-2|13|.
CASSSDRLYEQYF
TGTGCCAGCAGCTCTGACAGACTCTACGAGCAGTACTTC
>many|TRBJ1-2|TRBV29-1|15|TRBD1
CSVEEGGDSYYGYTF
TGCAGCGTTGAAGAAGGAGGGGACAGTTACTATGGCTACACCTTC
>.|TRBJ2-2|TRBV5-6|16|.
CASSLGPFANTGELFF
TGTGCCAGCAGCTTGGGACCGTTCGCGAACACCGGGGAGCTGTTTTTT
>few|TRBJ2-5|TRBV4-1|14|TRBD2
CASSQYTGGETQYF
TGCGCCAGCAGCCAATATACCGGGGGGGAGACCCAGTACTTC
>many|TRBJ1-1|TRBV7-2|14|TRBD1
CASSPRDRVGEAFF
TGTGCCAGCAGCCCCAGGGACAGGGTAGGTGAAGCTTTCTTT
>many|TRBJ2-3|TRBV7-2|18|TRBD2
CASSPKGTSGRSTDTQYF
TGTGCCAGCAGCCCTAAGGGGACTAGCGGGAGGTCCACAGATACGCAGTATTTT
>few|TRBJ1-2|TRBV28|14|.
CASRSEVTNYGYTF
TGTGCCAGCAGGTCCGAAGTTACTAACTATGGCTACACCTTC
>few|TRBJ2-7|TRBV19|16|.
CASSSAGTRDSYEQYF
TGTGCCAGTAGTTCTGCCGGGACTCGGGACTCCTACGAGCAGTACTTC
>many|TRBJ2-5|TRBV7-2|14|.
CASSLRSVQETQYF
TGTGCCAGCAGCTTACGTTCCGTGCAAGAGACCCAGTACTTC
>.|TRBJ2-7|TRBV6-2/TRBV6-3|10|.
CASRGVEQYF
TGTGCCAGCAGAGGGGTCGAGCAGTACTTC
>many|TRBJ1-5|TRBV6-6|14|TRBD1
CASSYWKGAQPQHF
TGTGCCAGCAGTTACTGGAAGGGGGCTCAGCCCCAGCATTTT